The 10 T cell receptor beta chains below come from one sample, sequenced in a study of identical twins. MiXCR was run by TCRdb on the 5' RACE reads, yielding one entry per CDR3 protein. The sample contains 550,000 to 700,000 distinct CDR3 sequences, 20% to 25% of which appear only once. The same sample was also used in a study of T cells expressing NK-cell markers.

The sequencing sample was made of PBMCs. The origin of the receptors is a young woman in good health.

The gene calls are TRBV6-1 and TRBJ2-7, with 7 bases identical to TRBD1. This CDR3 is 18 amino acids long. V lost 7 bases to trimming and J lost 0 bases; unmatched junction nucleotides: 18. The germline V gene has CDR1 MNHNS and CDR2 SASEGT. CDR3 bases: TGTGCCAGCACTCCTAAAAGTTCGACAGGGTTACTCTCCTACGAGCAGTACTTC. Protein: CASTPKSSTGLLSYEQYF.

This chain joins TRBV20-1 and TRBJ2-1; D tentatively reads TRBD1 or TRBD2 (6 bases each). Germline CDR1 and CDR2: DFQATT and SNEGSKA (reference sequence). The CDR3 loop spans 14 amino acids. The CDR3 region has the DNA TGCAGGGTTGGGGGGCCGAGCTCCTACAATGAGCAGTTCTTC. Residues: CRVGGPSSYNEQFF.

The chain uses TRBV7-3 and TRBJ2-2; no clear D gene. The CDR3 is 14 residues long. Germline V lookup: CDR1 SGHTA, CDR2 FQGTGA. V lost 1 base and J 5 bases, leaving 8 bases between the germline ends. CDR3 amino acids: CASSLNARTGELFF. The CDR3 nucleotides are TGTGCCAGCAGCTTAAACGCCAGGACCGGGGAGCTGTTTTTT.

In its sample, this clonotype was seen a few times. The chain employs TRBV5-5 and TRBJ2-2; D possibly corresponds to TRBD1 (8 bases). This CDR3 contains 18 residues. Trimming shortened V by 0 bases and J by 4 bases, and 19 bases separated the two germline ends. CDR1 and CDR2 (germline): SGHKS, YYEKEE (reference sequence). CDR3 protein: CASSLADRNRGGTGELFF. As DNA, the CDR3 is TGTGCCAGCAGCTTGGCCGACCGAAACAGGGGGGGCACCGGGGAGCTGTTTTTT.

There are a few counts of this clonotype. One end of the junction is discordant with germline, which a read error may explain. This sequence joins TRBV6-5 and TRBJ2-5; TRBD1 matches at 12 bases. This CDR3 has 18 residues. Germline V gives CDR1 MNHEY, CDR2 SVGAGI. CDR3 region: CAISYRDRGLSPSLTQYF. For the CDR3, the DNA is TGTGCCATCAGTTACCGGGACAGGGGGCTCTCGCCAAGTTTGACCCAGTACTTC.

This clonotype was counted many times. The chain combines TRBV21-1 with TRBJ1-3. TRBV21-1 is given as a pseudogene. The CDR3 has 17 residues. The CDR3 here is CASSPQDGLSSGNTIYF. The CDR3 coding sequence is TGTGCCAGCAGCCCTCAGGACGGTCTGAGCTCTGGAAACACCATATATTTT.

This clonotype showed up many times. The CDR3 DNA sequence: TGCAGCTCCACCTGGCCCCTTGGCGAAGAGCAGTTCTTC. It codes for CSSTWPLGEEQFF. This sequence joins TRBV29-1 and TRBJ2-1; D not resolved. The length of the CDR3 is 13 residues. The V end lost 8 bases, the J end lost 10 bases, and 21 bases lay between the germline ends. The germline gives CDR1 SQVTM, CDR2 ANQGSEA.

This clonotype was counted a few times. J is TRBJ2-7 and V is TRBV29-1; 7 nucleotides align to TRBD2. The CDR3 has 12 amino acids. V lost 4 bases and J lost 2; bases outside the gene matches: 2. Germline V gene lookup returns CDR1 SQVTM and CDR2 ANQGSEA. CDR3 protein: CSVVGGTYEQYF. For the CDR3, the DNA is TGCAGCGTTGTCGGGGGGACCTACGAGCAGTACTTC.

This clonotype has more than one count but fewer than ten. The chain recombines TRBV7-2 with TRBJ1-6; the match to TRBD1 covers 7 bases. Germline V gene data show CDR1 as SGHTA and CDR2 as FQGNSA. This CDR3 comprises 15 residues. Germline trimming cut 5 bases from V and 7 bases from J; bases unmatched to any gene: 8. Here the CDR3 DNA reads TGTGCCAGCAGCCAAGCTAGGGGGCTGAATTCACCCCTCCACTTT. Its protein is CASSQARGLNSPLHF.

This clonotype has more than one count but fewer than ten. The chain joins TRBV27 to TRBJ2-7; 8 bases match TRBD1. Germline V gives CDR1 MNHEY, CDR2 SMNVEV (reference sequence). The V gene end was trimmed by 6 bases and the J gene end by 6 bases; junction bases not matched to a gene: 13. The CDR3 totals 15 residues. The CDR3 spells CASSHWDRNDGEQYF. CDR3 nucleotides: TGTGCCAGCAGCCATTGGGACAGGAATGACGGCGAGCAGTACTTC.